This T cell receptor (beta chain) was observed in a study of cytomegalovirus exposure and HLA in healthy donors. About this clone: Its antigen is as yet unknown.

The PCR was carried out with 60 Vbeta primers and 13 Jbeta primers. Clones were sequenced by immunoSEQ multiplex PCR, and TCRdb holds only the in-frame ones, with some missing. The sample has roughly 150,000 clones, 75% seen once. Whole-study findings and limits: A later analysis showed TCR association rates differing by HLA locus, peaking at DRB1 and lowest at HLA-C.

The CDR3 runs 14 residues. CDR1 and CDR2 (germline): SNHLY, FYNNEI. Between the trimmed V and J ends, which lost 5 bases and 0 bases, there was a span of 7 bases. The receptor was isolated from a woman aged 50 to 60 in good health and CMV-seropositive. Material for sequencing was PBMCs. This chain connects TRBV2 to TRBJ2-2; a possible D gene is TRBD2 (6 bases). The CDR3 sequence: CASSTGANTGELFF. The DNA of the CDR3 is TGTGCCAGCAGTACGGGAGCGAACACCGGGGAGCTGTTTTTT.